One sample yielded the 15 T cell receptor beta chains listed below, sequenced in a study of shared clonotypes between healthy human individuals. Naivety among CD8 cells was defined by CD45RO negativity and positive CCR7 selection, thereby excluding terminally differentiated effector memory CD45RA+ cells. Repertoires were generated with immunoSEQ multiplex PCR, while TCRdb's copy carries only in-frame clones and drops some. Counted here are approximately 2,200,000 clones, roughly 91% occurring once; the ten biggest clones make up under 2%. The sample taken for sequencing was naive CD8+ T cells from PBMCs. Source of these receptors: a man between 18 and 29 years old in good health. Some clones in this sample may be carry-over from other donors' samples.

The chain couples TRBV13 to TRBJ1-1; D remains unclear. Trimming cost V 4 bases and J 7 bases, with 7 bases left between them. CDR1 is PRHDT and CDR2 is FYEKMQ in the germline V gene (reference sequence). The length of the CDR3 is 11 residues. Written as DNA, the CDR3 is TGTGCCAGCAGCTCACACCGTGAAGCTTTCTTT. Residues: CASSSHREAFF.

This chain joins TRBV7-9 and TRBJ2-3, with a tentative D call TRBD1 (6 bases). Germline CDR1 is SEHNR and CDR2 is FQNEAQ (reference sequence). The CDR3 length is 16 residues. The ends were cut back, 5 bases at V and 0 bases at J, with 15 bases in the middle. In nucleotides, the CDR3 is TGTGCCAGCAGCCTCGTGAGAACAGGGAGCACAGATACGCAGTATTTT. This gives the protein CASSLVRTGSTDTQYF. The complete variable domain, with remaining parts taken from reference TRBV7-9 and TRBJ2-3, reads DTGVSQNPRHKITKRGQNVTFRCDPISEHNRLYWYRQTLGQGPEFLTYFQNEAQLEKSRLLSDRFSAERPKGSFSTLEIQRTEQGDSAMYLCASSLVRTGSTDTQYFGPGTRLTVL.

The CDR3 reads CASRGVLNYGYTF. Written as DNA, the CDR3 is TGTGCCAGCAGAGGGGTCCTTAACTATGGCTACACCTTC. V gene TRBV27 combines with J gene TRBJ1-2; tentative D call: TRBD1 (5 bases). CDR1 is MNHEY, CDR2 SMNVEV, per germline (reference sequence). CDR3 length equals 13 residues. Between the trimmed V and J ends, which lost 6 bases and 1 base, there was a span of 9 bases.

This chain uses TRBV10-2 with TRBJ1-4; tentatively, D is TRBD1 (5 bases). The CDR3 has 16 residues. Trimming shortened V by 8 bases and J by 2 bases, and 18 bases separated the two germline ends. Germline V gene lookup returns CDR1 WSHSY and CDR2 SAAADI. CDR3 coding DNA: TGCGCCAGCCGGAGAGGGACCCTCGGGACTAATGAAAAACTGTTTTTT. This sequence encodes CASRRGTLGTNEKLFF.

The chain employs TRBV27 and TRBJ1-5, with D perhaps TRBD1 (6 bases). Per germline, CDR1 MNHEY and CDR2 SMNVEV (reference sequence). CDR3 size: 19 residues. V was clipped by 4 bases and J by 0 bases, with 22 bases between them. As DNA, the CDR3 is TGTGCCAGCAGTTGCGAGGGTGAGGGGGACTCCTATAGCAATCAGCCCCAGCATTTT. It specifies CASSCEGEGDSYSNQPQHF.

This chain links TRBV7-8 with TRBJ2-1, with TRBD2 as a possible D gene (5 bases). The V end was cut by 4 bases, the J end by 0 bases, with 13 bases between. The CDR3 contains 16 residues. Germline CDR1 is SGHVS and CDR2 is FQNEAQ. CDR3 in DNA: TGTGCCAGCAGCTGGACTTCTGAAAGCTCCTACAATGAGCAGTTCTTC. Residues: CASSWTSESSYNEQFF.

The CDR3 coding sequence is TGCGCCAGCAGCTTCTCCCAAGCGGGAGGGGTCCGCGAGCAGTACTTC. Translating gives CASSFSQAGGVREQYF. The V gene is TRBV5-1, the J gene TRBJ2-7; 10 nucleotides line up with TRBD2. The V gene's germline CDR1 is SGHRS and CDR2 YFSETQ. The CDR3 covers 16 residues. The junction had 11 bases not matched to a gene; V was cut back by 2 bases and J by 6 bases.

This clone was seen once. The V gene is TRBV7-8, the J gene TRBJ2-7, with 9 bases aligning to TRBD2. Trimming cost V 5 bases and J 2 bases; bases outside gene matches: 16. The CDR3 is made up of 18 amino acids. Germline values: CDR1 SGHVS, CDR2 FQNEAQ. CDR3 in DNA: TGTGCCAGCAGCCCCGCTGGGGGAGGTAGCGGGAGTCCCTACGAGCAGTACTTC. The encoded protein is CASSPAGGGSGSPYEQYF. Using reference TRBV7-8 and TRBJ2-7 for the parts outside the CDR3, the full variable domain is GAGVSQSPRYKVAKRGQDVALRCDPISGHVSLFWYQQALGQGPEFLTYFQNEAQLDKSGLPSDRFFAERPEGSVSTLKIQRTQQEDSAVYLCASSPAGGGSGSPYEQYFGPGTRLTVT.

The chain combines TRBV9 with TRBJ2-1, with 8 bases identical to TRBD2. V lost 3 bases to trimming and J lost 7 bases; unmatched junction nucleotides: 6. The V gene's germline CDR1 is SGDLS and CDR2 YYNGEE. The CDR3 sequence is 14 residues long. The CDR3 region is CASSAPGLVNEQFF. The CDR3, as DNA: TGTGCCAGCAGCGCACCGGGACTAGTGAATGAGCAGTTCTTC.

The chain carries TRBV9 and TRBJ1-2; D gene ambiguous. V was clipped by 0 bases and J by 6 bases, with 18 bases between them. The CDR3 runs 16 residues. CDR1 is SGDLS, CDR2 YYNGEE, per germline. CDR3 sequence: CASSVDLGPEPDGYTF. The CDR3 DNA reads as TGTGCCAGCAGCGTAGATTTGGGCCCCGAGCCGGATGGCTACACCTTC. Filled out from reference TRBV9 and TRBJ1-2, the complete variable domain reads DSGVTQTPKHLITATGQRVTLRCSPRSGDLSVYWYQQSLDQGLQFLIQYYNGEERAKGNILERFSAQQFPDLHSELNLSSLELGDSALYFCASSVDLGPEPDGYTFGSGTRLTVV.

The genes are TRBV4-2 and TRBJ2-3; D is unclear. The germline V gene encodes CDR1 LGHNA and CDR2 YNFKEQ. This CDR3 is 13 amino acids long. Trimming left V 1 base short and J 2 bases short, with 4 bases between. CDR3 bases: TGTGCCAGCAGCCAAGTTCTCACAGATACGCAGTATTTT. This sequence encodes CASSQVLTDTQYF.

The chain couples TRBV30 to TRBJ1-3; perhaps TRBD1 as D (5 bases). The CDR3 sequence is 18 residues long. Between the trimmed V and J ends, which lost 0 bases and 4 bases, there was a span of 22 bases. Germline CDR1 reads GTSNPN; CDR2 reads SVGIG (reference sequence). This chain's CDR3 is CAWSVRGFGRGSGNTIYF. Written as DNA, the CDR3 is TGTGCCTGGAGTGTAAGGGGCTTCGGTCGGGGGTCGGGAAACACCATATATTTT.

V usage is TRBV4-2 and J usage is TRBJ1-1, with no clear D. Trimming pared 0 bases from V and 2 bases from J, leaving 10 bases between. The germline V gene encodes CDR1 LGHNA and CDR2 YNFKEQ. This CDR3 spans 15 amino acids. CDR3 residues: CASSQDQQDNTEAFF. The CDR3 DNA follows: TGTGCCAGCAGCCAAGACCAGCAGGATAACACTGAAGCTTTCTTT.

The chain employs TRBV28 and TRBJ2-3; 8 bases line up with TRBD2. Germline values: CDR1 MDHEN, CDR2 SYDVKM. J gave up 3 bases and V 5 bases, and 10 bases lay outside the gene matches. CDR3 size: 16 residues. The CDR3 region has the DNA TGTGCCAGCAGTGAGGAAAGACTAGCGTCTACAGATACGCAGTATTTT. This gives the protein CASSEERLASTDTQYF.

The V call is TRBV28, the J call TRBJ1-1; D remains unclear. The germline V gene encodes CDR1 MDHEN and CDR2 SYDVKM. This CDR3 contains 12 residues. V gave up 10 bases and J gave up 1 base, with 10 bases separating them. CDR3 nucleotide sequence: TGTGCCACAATACCGGGGAACACTGAAGCTTTCTTT. It is translated as CATIPGNTEAFF. Full variable domain (missing parts from reference TRBV28 and TRBJ1-1): DVKVTQSSRYLVKRTGEKVFLECVQDMDHENMFWYRQDPGLGLRLIYFSYDVKMKEKGDIPEGYSVSREKKERFSLILESASTNQTSMYLCATIPGNTEAFFGQGTRLTVV.